The text below deals with one T cell receptor beta chain. This CDR3 spans 10 amino acids. Germline CDR1 and CDR2: LNHDA and SQIVND (reference sequence). V was shortened by 10 bases and J by 11 bases, with 12 bases between the two germline ends. These data are taken from a study of blood T cell repertoires in COVID-19. Study background: Samples of COVID-19 (acute and convalescent) were obtained from the United States, Italy and Spain. T cells, B-cell-depleted T cells, or PBMCs supplied cDNA or gDNA.

Participants came from fewer than 25 US areas, aged about 18 to 100 years. The method was immunoSEQ multiplex PCR; TCRdb's version includes in-frame clones alone and lacks a portion of them. The sample lists about 200,000 clones, 80% occurring once. Sequencing used PBMCs or T cells enriched from blood (not recorded which). The receptor comes from a woman aged 40 to 50 with acute COVID-19. The V gene is TRBV19, the J gene TRBJ1-5, with D hard to call. CDR3 sequence (DNA): TGTGCCACCGGGAATGAGGCCCAGCATTTT. Amino acid sequence: CATGNEAQHF.